One sample yielded the 16 T cell receptor beta chains listed below, sequenced in a study of read filtering for tumor transcriptome and immune sequencing. The library was built from 400 ng RNA with molecular barcoded adaptors for alpha/delta and beta/gamma chains. TCRdb independently ran MiXCR on the reads; one entry per CDR3 protein. The data show some 80,000 distinct CDR3 sequences, with roughly an eighth seen just once and about 15% held by the top ten. The sequenced material came from a population of CD138-negative cells sorted from bone marrow. These receptors were collected from a donor older than 35 with multiple myeloma.

Notes on this clonotype: It may be a read error: a sequence one base away is much more abundant. The V and J genes are TRBV28 and TRBJ2-7; D not resolved. V lost 5 bases and J lost 3, with 8 bases in between. CDR1 is MDHEN, CDR2 SYDVKM, per germline. The CDR3 extends over 12 amino acids. For the CDR3, the DNA is TGTGCCAGCAGTGCAGAAATCTACGAGCAGTACTTC. Translating it yields CASSAEIYEQYF.

In this sample, this clonotype turned up a few times. V usage is TRBV19 and J usage is TRBJ2-5; no clear D. V was clipped by 7 bases and J by 2 bases, with 14 bases between them. Germline CDR1 reads LNHDA; CDR2 reads SQIVND (reference sequence). The CDR3 has 14 amino acids. CDR3 sequence (DNA): TGTGCCAGTACCATGCGACACGGACAAGAGACCCAGTACTTC. Translating it yields CASTMRHGQETQYF.

This clonotype was seen many times. This chain connects TRBV20-1 to TRBJ2-3; 11 bases line up with TRBD2. The CDR3 is 14 amino acids. Germline CDR1 is DFQATT and CDR2 is SNEGSKA (reference sequence). V lost 4 bases to trimming and J lost 7 bases; unmatched junction nucleotides: 7. CDR3 DNA sequence: TGCAGTGCTACCCGACTAGCGGGATTAAATACGCAGTATTTT. It translates to CSATRLAGLNTQYF.

This clonotype showed up many times. This sequence joins TRBV29-1 and TRBJ2-1, with a possible D match to TRBD1 (5 bases). This CDR3 is 11 amino acids long. V gave up 8 bases and J gave up 6 bases, with 11 bases separating them. Per the germline V gene, CDR1 is SQVTM and CDR2 is ANQGSEA. CDR3 sequence (DNA): TGCAGCTTTGCAGGGTTCAATGAGCAGTTCTTC. Translating gives CSFAGFNEQFF.

This clonotype was seen ten or more times. J is TRBJ2-1 and V is TRBV29-1; 13 bases fit TRBD2. The CDR3 sequence is 16 residues long. Germline V gene lookup returns CDR1 SQVTM and CDR2 ANQGSEA. The V and J ends lost 1 base and 15 bases, in that order; junction bases with no gene match: 15. The CDR3 bases are TGCAGCGTTGAAGGACTAGCGGGAGGCTCGGCAGCCACCCGGTTCTTC. As protein: CSVEGLAGGSAATRFF.

In its sample, this clonotype was seen many times. The chain combines TRBV9 with TRBJ2-2; 10 bases agree with TRBD2. In germline, CDR1 is SGDLS, CDR2 YYNGEE. CDR3 length equals 17 residues. J gave up 4 bases and V 0 bases, and 6 bases lay outside the gene matches. DNA of the CDR3: TGTGCCAGCAGCGTAGGAGGGGGACTAGCGTTCACCGGGGAGCTGTTTTTT. It specifies CASSVGGGLAFTGELFF.

This clonotype was counted ten times or more. The V and J genes are TRBV7-9 and TRBJ2-1; 7 bases map to TRBD2. V gave up 8 bases and J gave up 8 bases; unmatched junction bases: 12. The CDR3 extends over 14 amino acids. From germline, CDR1 is SEHNR and CDR2 FQNEAQ (reference sequence). Here the CDR3 DNA reads TGTGCCAGCGAGAATAGCGGGTTGGCGGATGAGCAGTTCTTC. As protein: CASENSGLADEQFF.

This clonotype was counted a few times. This chain joins TRBV7-8 and TRBJ2-7, with D perhaps assigned TRBD1 or TRBD2 (5 bases each). The CDR3 length is 14 residues. Trimming shortened V by 8 bases and J by 7 bases, and 21 bases separated the two germline ends. Looked up from germline, CDR1 is SGHVS and CDR2 is FQNEAQ. CDR3 sequence reads: CASGDLFPGGEQYF. CDR3 in DNA: TGTGCCAGCGGGGACCTATTTCCCGGTGGGGAGCAGTACTTC. Together with reference TRBV7-8 and TRBJ2-7, the CDR3 gives the full variable domain: GAGVSQSPRYKVAKRGQDVALRCDPISGHVSLFWYQQALGQGPEFLTYFQNEAQLDKSGLPSDRFFAERPEGSVSTLKIQRTQQEDSAVYLCASGDLFPGGEQYFGPGTRLTVT.

Concerning this clonotype: This may stem from a read error, because a much larger clone lies one nucleotide away. V and J are TRBV7-2 and TRBJ2-5, with D uncertain. The V gene lost 5 bases and the J gene lost 6 bases, with 13 bases spanning the gap. The germline V gene encodes CDR1 SGHTA and CDR2 FQGNSA. There are 13 residues in the CDR3. CDR3 amino acids: CASSAEYSQTQYF. For the CDR3, the DNA is TGTGCCAGCAGCGCAGAGTACAGCCAGACCCAGTACTTC.

There are many counts of this clonotype. The chain uses TRBV6-1 and TRBJ1-2; D is ambiguous. The germline CDR1 and CDR2 sequences are MNHNS and SASEGT. V was pared by 0 bases and J by 0 bases, with 11 bases between. The CDR3 loop spans 16 amino acids. Written as DNA, the CDR3 is TGTGCCAGCAGTGAAGCGCTTTCAGCCTCTAACTATGGCTACACCTTC. This encodes CASSEALSASNYGYTF.

This clonotype was found once. The chain employs TRBV6-5 and TRBJ2-5; possible D gene TRBD1, 5 bases. Trimming shortened V by 5 bases and J by 5 bases, and 12 bases separated the two germline ends. This CDR3 spans 13 amino acids. Germline CDR1 is MNHEY and CDR2 is SVGAGI. The CDR3 DNA is TGTGCCAGCAGTCTTACAGGATGGGAGACCCAGTACTTC. It encodes CASSLTGWETQYF.

About this clonotype: A read error may explain this, as a much larger clone is one base away. The CDR3 loop reads CASSFRGALKEQFF. The DNA for the CDR3 is TGTGCCAGCAGTTTCAGGGGGGCCTTAAAAGAGCAGTTCTTC. The chain carries TRBV27 and TRBJ2-1; D might be TRBD1 (7 bases). This CDR3 has 14 amino acids. V was shortened by 3 bases and J by 10 bases, with 16 bases between the two germline ends. Per germline, CDR1 MNHEY and CDR2 SMNVEV (reference sequence).

This clonotype was picked up a small number of times. Since a much larger clone is just one base distant, this may be a read error. Because it lacks the conserved phenylalanine or tryptophan at the end, this CDR3 is likely a read error. The rearrangement joins TRBV30 to TRBJ2-7, with 9 positions matching TRBD2. The V and J ends lost 4 bases and 2 bases, in that order; junction bases with no gene match: 3. Germline assignment: CDR1 GTSNPN and CDR2 SVGIG (reference sequence). The CDR3 has 13 residues. CDR3 in amino acids: CAWTGGRAYEQYL. The CDR3 nucleotides are TGTGCCTGGACAGGCGGGAGGGCCTACGAGCAGTACTTA.

The sample holds a few counts of this clonotype. The CDR3 nucleotides are TGTGCCAGCAGCCCCCTTGGGAGAGACACAGATACGCAGTATTTT. Translating it yields CASSPLGRDTDTQYF. The gene calls are TRBV3-1 and TRBJ2-3; D may be TRBD2 (5 bases). The V end was cut by 4 bases, the J end by 2 bases, with 13 bases between. There are 15 residues in the CDR3. Germline values: CDR1 LGHDT, CDR2 YNNKEL (reference sequence).

This clonotype was recorded many times. The genes are TRBV7-2 and TRBJ2-5, with 10 bases identical to TRBD1. The trim removed 5 bases at V and 2 bases at J, leaving 8 bases unmatched. This CDR3 has 16 amino acids. Germline assignment: CDR1 SGHTA and CDR2 FQGNSA. The chain's CDR3 is CASSPQDRGQQETQYF. The CDR3 region has the DNA TGTGCCAGCAGCCCCCAAGACAGGGGGCAACAAGAGACCCAGTACTTC.

This clonotype has a single count. A much larger clonotype is one base distant, so this may be a read error. This chain uses TRBV20-1 with TRBJ2-1; D may be TRBD1 (6 bases). From germline, CDR1 is DFQATT and CDR2 SNEGSKA (reference sequence). V was trimmed by 6 bases and J by 1 base, leaving 16 bases between them. This CDR3 is 15 amino acids long. The DNA of the CDR3 is TGCAGTGCGGCTGACAGGAGTCATTCCTACAATGAGCAGTTCTTC. The encoded protein is CSAADRSHSYNEQFF.